These 17 T cell receptor beta chains share one sample of origin, sequenced in a study of T cell responses to AZD1222 COVID-19 vaccine. Method: immunoSEQ multiplex PCR; TCRdb's copy keeps in-frame clones and lacks some. The table records around 160,000 clones, around 90% of them present only once. The starting material was peripheral blood, obtained on day 0 of MenACWY control vaccination. These receptor sequences come from an adult in good health.

The genes are TRBV9 and TRBJ1-2; 11 nucleotides match TRBD1. Germline values: CDR1 SGDLS, CDR2 YYNGEE. This CDR3 is 13 amino acids long. After removal of 4 bases from V and 9 bases from J, the junction contained 5 bases not matched to a gene. The CDR3 loop reads CASSLGTGGSYTF. The CDR3 DNA sequence: TGTGCCAGCAGCCTAGGGACAGGGGGGAGCTACACCTTC.

The chain uses TRBV3-1 (or the pseudogene TRBV3-2) and TRBJ1-6; D might be TRBD1 (6 bases). The V gene lost 6 bases and the J gene lost 10 bases, with 16 bases spanning the gap. The CDR3 is 14 residues long. Germline V CDR1 and CDR2: LGHDT, YNNKEL (reference sequence). CDR3 amino acids: CASSLQGTGSPLHF. The CDR3 DNA reads as TGTGCCAGCAGTCTACAGGGAACTGGGTCACCCCTCCACTTT.

V and J are TRBV30 and TRBJ1-2; the D is unclear. The CDR3 length is 14 residues. The V end was cut by 5 bases, the J end by 8 bases, with 21 bases between. Germline CDR1 is GTSNPN and CDR2 is SVGIG (reference sequence). This chain's CDR3 is CAWGSLGPRGGYTF. The DNA for the CDR3 is TGTGCCTGGGGGTCCCTGGGTCCCCGAGGAGGCTACACCTTC.

This clone has just a few counts. This rearrangement joins TRBV4-1 to TRBJ1-2; 11 bases map to TRBD1. The CDR3 has 15 amino acids. J lost 8 bases, V lost 2 bases, and 7 bases had no gene match. Germline assignment: CDR1 MGHRA and CDR2 YSYEKL. In DNA form, the CDR3 reads TGCGCCAGCAGCCAACCTTGGGACAGGGGGGAAGGCTACACCTTC. Its protein product is CASSQPWDRGEGYTF.

This clone is a singleton in its sample. V and J are TRBV6-5 and TRBJ1-5; D call uncertain. The CDR3 has 13 amino acids. Germline values: CDR1 MNHEY, CDR2 SVGAGI. V lost 6 bases, J lost 6 bases, and 12 bases lay in between. CDR3 nucleotide sequence: TGTGCCAGCAGCCTGGAGAGGGCTCAGCCCCAGCATTTT. Translation gives CASSLERAQPQHF.

The CDR3 DNA follows: TGTGCCAGCAGTTTTCTAGCGGGAGTGGCAGATACGCAGTATTTT. Translation gives CASSFLAGVADTQYF. The rearrangement links TRBV27 to TRBJ2-3; 10 bases line up with TRBD2. This CDR3 contains 15 residues. V lost 3 bases to trimming and J lost 4 bases; unmatched junction nucleotides: 4. Germline lookup yields CDR1 MNHEY and CDR2 SMNVEV (reference sequence).

The rearrangement uses TRBV28 and TRBJ2-1, with TRBD1 matching over 9 bases. Germline lookup yields CDR1 MDHEN and CDR2 SYDVKM. The trim removed 7 bases at V and 6 bases at J, leaving 4 bases unmatched. The CDR3 is made up of 13 amino acids. CDR3 loop: CASIGTGRNEQFF. The CDR3 DNA reads as TGTGCCAGCATTGGGACAGGGCGCAATGAGCAGTTCTTC.

The chain has TRBV30 and TRBJ1-4; D remains ambiguous. Trimming shortened V by 4 bases and J by 3 bases, and 9 bases separated the two germline ends. Germline CDR1 and CDR2: GTSNPN and SVGIG (reference sequence). The CDR3 consists of 13 residues. CDR3 in DNA: TGTGCCTGGAACCGGATGCCTAATGAAAAACTGTTTTTT. It encodes CAWNRMPNEKLFF. The full variable domain, completed using reference TRBV30 and TRBJ1-4, is SQTIHQWPATLVQPVGSPLSLECTVEGTSNPNLYWYRQAAGRGLQLLFYSVGIGQISSEVPQNLSASRPQDRQFILSSKKLLLSDSGFYLCAWNRMPNEKLFFGSGTQLSVL.

The chain has TRBV4-1 and TRBJ2-7; D gene ambiguous. This CDR3 is built from 13 residues. CDR1 MGHRA and CDR2 YSYEKL come from the germline V gene. The V end was cut by 2 bases, the J end by 3 bases, with 8 bases between. The CDR3 reads CASSQLSHYEQYF. CDR3 bases: TGCGCCAGCAGCCAATTATCTCACTACGAGCAGTACTTC.

CDR3 region: CASGLGRLNQPQHF. As DNA, the CDR3 is TGTGCTAGTGGTTTGGGCCGACTTAATCAGCCCCAGCATTTT. The chain joins TRBV12-5 to TRBJ1-5; D is ambiguous. Germline lookup yields CDR1 LGHNT and CDR2 FRNRAP. CDR3 length: 14 residues. V lost 1 base and J 4 bases, leaving 8 bases between the germline ends.

V gene TRBV30 combines with J gene TRBJ1-2; weak D call: TRBD1 (5 bases). V lost 1 base to trimming and J lost 7 bases, with 10 bases between them. Germline assignment: CDR1 GTSNPN and CDR2 SVGIG (reference sequence). CDR3 length: 12 residues. The CDR3 DNA reads TGTGCCTGGAGTGACAGGTTTAGTGGCTACACCTTC. Protein: CAWSDRFSGYTF.

CDR3 residues: CASSSVSGNTIYF. DNA for the CDR3: TGTGCCAGCAGCTCCGTCTCTGGAAACACCATATATTTT. The chain is built from TRBV6-8 and TRBJ1-3; unclear D gene. Germline values: CDR1 MNHGY, CDR2 SAAAGT. This CDR3 contains 13 residues. V gave up 6 bases and J gave up 0 bases, with 6 bases separating them.

The V call is TRBV28, the J call TRBJ1-2, with TRBD1 as a possible D gene (6 bases). The germline CDR1 and CDR2 sequences are MDHEN and SYDVKM. Trimming pared 1 base from V and 5 bases from J, leaving 11 bases between. The CDR3 consists of 14 residues. The DNA of the CDR3 is TGTGCCAGCAGTTTATTGACAGGAGGGTATGGCTACACCTTC. Protein: CASSLLTGGYGYTF.

The chain has TRBV7-2 and TRBJ1-3; D call uncertain. Deletions cut 5 bases from V and 7 bases from J, with 18 bases between. The CDR3 consists of 15 residues. Germline V gene lookup returns CDR1 SGHTA and CDR2 FQGNSA. The CDR3 sequence is CASSLGRARLNTIYF. The CDR3, as DNA: TGTGCCAGCAGCCTCGGAAGGGCTCGGCTTAACACCATATATTTT.

This clone was seen a few times. The rearrangement links TRBV5-4 to TRBJ2-7, with D unclear. The CDR3 totals 14 residues. From germline, CDR1 is SGHNT and CDR2 YYREEE (reference sequence). Trimming cost V 3 bases and J 2 bases, with 12 bases left between them. The CDR3 DNA reads TGTGCCAGCAGCTCTTGGACGGACGCCTACGAGCAGTACTTC. This gives the protein CASSSWTDAYEQYF.

The V gene is TRBV12-5, the J gene TRBJ2-7; possible D gene TRBD2, 5 bases. The germline CDR1 and CDR2 sequences are LGHNT and FRNRAP. The CDR3 is made up of 12 amino acids. V dropped 2 bases and J dropped 7 bases, with 9 bases sitting between them. Here the CDR3 DNA reads TGTGCTAGTGGTTTGTCGGGGTGGGAGCAGTACTTC. This sequence encodes CASGLSGWEQYF. The complete variable domain, with remaining parts taken from reference TRBV12-5 and TRBJ2-7, reads DARVTQTPRHKVTEMGQEVTMRCQPILGHNTVFWYRQTMMQGLELLAYFRNRAPLDDSGMPKDRFSAEMPDATLATLKIQPSEPRDSAVYFCASGLSGWEQYFGPGTRLTVT.

This sequence joins TRBV9 and TRBJ2-1, with TRBD2 as a possible D gene (6 bases). The CDR3 loop spans 14 amino acids. V lost 2 bases to trimming and J lost 10 bases, with 16 bases between them. Germline V gives CDR1 SGDLS, CDR2 YYNGEE. This chain's CDR3 is CASSVRDARGEQFF. The DNA for the CDR3 is TGTGCCAGCAGCGTTCGGGACGCCCGGGGGGAGCAGTTCTTC.